This T cell receptor beta chain derives from a study of T cells in Graves' hyperthyroidism and ophthalmopathy. Study overall: Prior to any treatment, at the point of initial diagnosis, peripheral blood was collected. Study results and caveats: Ophthalmopathy was separated from stable hyperthyroidism by a 13 V-J model.

Comments on this clonotype: Its antigen is as yet unknown. Likely a read error: the CDR3 ends without its conserved phenylalanine or tryptophan.

Individuals with ophthalmopathy presented a Clinical Activity Score of at least 3, a NOSPECS grade of at least 4 and a duration under 3 months. Uncontrolled infection, other autoimmune disease, pregnancy and lactation each barred patients from inclusion. The CDR3 has 15 residues. The V segment lost 9 bases and the J segment 9 bases; nucleotides outside the gene matches: 14. The germline gives CDR1 MDHEN, CDR2 SYDVKM. Amplification of TCR beta CDR3 regions was performed using RNA transcripts as template. Using the HTBI primer set, a first-round RT-PCR was run on the TCR CDR3. TCRdb analysed the multiplex PCR reads with MiXCR anew, one entry per CDR3 protein. The sample holds roughly 550,000 distinct CDR3 sequences, 15% to 20% seen once.

The chain uses TRBV28 and TRBJ1-6; 7 bases agree with TRBD1. This TCR derives from a woman in her 30s with Graves' ophthalmopathy. Specimen: blood. CDR3: CARTTGPMRTSPLHL. The CDR3 DNA reads as TGTGCCAGGACGACAGGGCCGATGAGAACTTCACCCCTCCACCTT.